Shown below are 7 T cell receptor beta chains from a single sample sequenced in a study of Graves' ophthalmopathy and Graves' hyperthyroidism. The authors amplified TCR beta CDR3 regions from RNA transcripts. The first-round RT-PCR employed HTBI primers together with the Qiagen OneStep RT-PCR kit. A multiplex PCR was then performed as the second round. TCRdb recomputed calls from the multiplex PCR reads with MiXCR, one row per CDR3 protein. The sample has around 1,200,000 distinct CDR3 sequences; about two fifths are singletons. The sequencing input was peripheral blood or thyroid tissue (not recorded which). All receptors derive from an adult man with Graves' hyperthyroidism.

This clonotype was detected only a few times. V and J are TRBV10-3 and TRBJ2-7, with TRBD1 matching over 10 bases. This CDR3 has 14 amino acids. Germline CDR1 and CDR2: ENHRY and SYGVKD. The V gene end was trimmed by 10 bases and the J gene end by 3 bases; junction bases not matched to a gene: 9. CDR3 sequence: CASTPGQGFYEQYF. CDR3 in DNA: TGTGCCAGCACCCCGGGACAGGGGTTCTACGAGCAGTACTTC.

This clonotype was recorded a few times. The chain has TRBV9 and TRBJ2-2, with D tentatively TRBD1 (6 bases). Trimming removed 7 bases at V and 6 bases at J, with 16 bases between. Germline CDR1 and CDR2: SGDLS and YYNGEE. This CDR3 is 14 amino acids long. The CDR3 DNA reads as TGTGCCAGCGGTGACAGGACCGTGGCCGGGGAGCTGTTTTTT. Its translation is CASGDRTVAGELFF.

The chain combines TRBV7-8 with TRBJ2-5; D ambiguous. Germline CDR1 reads SGHVS; CDR2 reads FQNEAQ. CDR3 length equals 14 residues. Trimming took 0 bases from V and 6 from J, leaving 11 bases between them. Here the CDR3 reads CASSLARGRKTQYF. In nucleotides, the CDR3 is TGTGCCAGCAGCTTAGCTCGCGGTCGAAAGACCCAGTACTTC. Combining the CDR3 with reference TRBV7-8 and TRBJ2-5 gives the whole variable domain GAGVSQSPRYKVAKRGQDVALRCDPISGHVSLFWYQQALGQGPEFLTYFQNEAQLDKSGLPSDRFFAERPEGSVSTLKIQRTQQEDSAVYLCASSLARGRKTQYFGPGTRLLVL.

The rearrangement joins TRBV4-3 to TRBJ2-7, with D maybe TRBD1 (6 bases). V lost 0 bases and J 3 bases, leaving 9 bases between the germline ends. CDR3 length: 14 amino acids. Germline V gene data show CDR1 as LGHNA and CDR2 as YSLEER. CDR3 bases: TGCGCCAGCAGCCAAGATAACAGGGACTACGAGCAGTACTTC. It is translated as CASSQDNRDYEQYF.

The rearrangement uses TRBV7-9 and TRBJ1-2, with D possibly matching TRBD1 (6 bases). The CDR3 spans 13 residues. V lost 7 bases and J lost 8, with 17 bases in between. Germline assignment: CDR1 SEHNR and CDR2 FQNEAQ (reference sequence). CDR3 region: CASTQRQGSGYTF. The CDR3, as DNA: TGTGCCAGCACCCAACGGCAGGGGAGCGGCTACACCTTC.

Regarding this clonotype: It is unclear where the CDR3 begins or ends on the DNA, so no DNA is shown, and the CDR3 is as TCRdb lists it. V is TRBV2 and J is TRBJ1-5; TRBD1 is the table's D call and was not checked against the DNA. The CDR3 numbers 15 amino acids, ends counted. The germline V gene encodes CDR1 SNHLY and CDR2 FYNNEI. CDR3 loop: CACSARTGGNQPQHF.

A remark on this clonotype: Since no conserved phenylalanine or tryptophan closes the CDR3, a read error is the likely cause. The DNA is omitted, as the CDR3 cannot be located on it reliably, and the CDR3 follows TCRdb's listing. This chain links TRBV12-3 or TRBV12-4 with TRBJ1-6. The CDR3 extends over 10 residues, inclusive of both ends. CDR3 residues: CASSGVNSIS.